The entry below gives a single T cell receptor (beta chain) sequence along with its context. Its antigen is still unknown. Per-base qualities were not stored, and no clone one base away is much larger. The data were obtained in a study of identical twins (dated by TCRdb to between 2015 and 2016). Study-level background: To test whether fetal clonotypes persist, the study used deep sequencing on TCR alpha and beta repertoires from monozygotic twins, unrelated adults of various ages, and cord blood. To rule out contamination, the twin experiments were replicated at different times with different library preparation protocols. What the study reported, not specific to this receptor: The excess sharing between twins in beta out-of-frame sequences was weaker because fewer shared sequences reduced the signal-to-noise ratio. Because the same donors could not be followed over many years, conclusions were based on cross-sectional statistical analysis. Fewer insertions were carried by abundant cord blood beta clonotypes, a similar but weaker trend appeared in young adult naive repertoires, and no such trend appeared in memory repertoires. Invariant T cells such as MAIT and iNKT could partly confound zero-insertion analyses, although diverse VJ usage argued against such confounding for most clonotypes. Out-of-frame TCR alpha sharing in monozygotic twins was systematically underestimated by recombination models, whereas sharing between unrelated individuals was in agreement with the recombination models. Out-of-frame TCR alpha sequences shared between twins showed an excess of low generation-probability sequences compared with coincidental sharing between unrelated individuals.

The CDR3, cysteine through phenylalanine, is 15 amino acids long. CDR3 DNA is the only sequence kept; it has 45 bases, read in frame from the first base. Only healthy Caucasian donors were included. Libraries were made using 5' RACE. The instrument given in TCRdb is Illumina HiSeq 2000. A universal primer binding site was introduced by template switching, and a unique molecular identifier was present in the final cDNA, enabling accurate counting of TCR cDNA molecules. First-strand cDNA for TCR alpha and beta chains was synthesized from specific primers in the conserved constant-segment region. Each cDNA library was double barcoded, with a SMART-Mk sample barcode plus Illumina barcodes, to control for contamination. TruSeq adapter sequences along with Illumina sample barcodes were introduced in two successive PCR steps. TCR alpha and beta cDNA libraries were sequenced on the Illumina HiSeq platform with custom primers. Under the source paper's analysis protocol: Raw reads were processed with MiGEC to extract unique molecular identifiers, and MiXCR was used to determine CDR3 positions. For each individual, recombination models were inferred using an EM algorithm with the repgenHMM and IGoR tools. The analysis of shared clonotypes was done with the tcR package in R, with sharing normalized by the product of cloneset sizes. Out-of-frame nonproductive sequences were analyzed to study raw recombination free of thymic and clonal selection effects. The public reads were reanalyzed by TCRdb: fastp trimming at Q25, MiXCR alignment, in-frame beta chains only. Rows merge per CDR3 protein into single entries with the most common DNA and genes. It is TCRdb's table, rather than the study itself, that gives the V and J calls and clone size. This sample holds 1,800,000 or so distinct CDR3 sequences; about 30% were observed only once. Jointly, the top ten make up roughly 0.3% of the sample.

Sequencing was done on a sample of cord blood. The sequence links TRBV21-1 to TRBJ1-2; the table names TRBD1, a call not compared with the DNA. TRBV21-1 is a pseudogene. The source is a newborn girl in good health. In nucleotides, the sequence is TGTGCCAGCAGCAAAGAAGACACAGGGGCGGATGGCTACACCTTC. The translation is CASSKEDTGADGYTF.